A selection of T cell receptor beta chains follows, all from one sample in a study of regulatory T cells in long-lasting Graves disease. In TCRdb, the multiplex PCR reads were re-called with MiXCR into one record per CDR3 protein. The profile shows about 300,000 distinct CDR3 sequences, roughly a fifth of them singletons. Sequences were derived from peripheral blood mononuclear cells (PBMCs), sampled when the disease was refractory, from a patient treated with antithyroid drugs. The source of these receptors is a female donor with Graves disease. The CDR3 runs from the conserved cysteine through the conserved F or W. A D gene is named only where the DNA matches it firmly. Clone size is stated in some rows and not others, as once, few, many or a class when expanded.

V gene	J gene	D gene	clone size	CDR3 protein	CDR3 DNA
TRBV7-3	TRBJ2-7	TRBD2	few	CASSPEGTSGSYEQYF	TGTGCCAGCAGCCCAGAGGGGACTAGCGGTTCCTACGAGCAGTACTTC
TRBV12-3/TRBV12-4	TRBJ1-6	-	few	CASSLEGRGSPLHF	TGTGCCAGCAGTTTGGAGGGCAGGGGTTCACCCCTCCACTTT
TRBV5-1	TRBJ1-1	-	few	CASSSLIDRNTEAFF	TGCGCCAGCAGCTCTCTTATTGACAGGAACACTGAAGCTTTCTTT
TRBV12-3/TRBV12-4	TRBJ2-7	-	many	CASSLDIDYEQYF	TGTGCCAGCAGTTTAGACATAGATTACGAGCAGTACTTC
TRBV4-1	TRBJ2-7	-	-	CASSQTHSADFKREQYF	TGCGCCAGCAGCCAAACGCACAGCGCCGATTTTAAGAGGGAGCAGTACTTC
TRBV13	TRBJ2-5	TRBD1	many	CASSLRTGETQYF	TGTGCCAGCAGCCTTAGGACAGGAGAGACCCAGTACTTC
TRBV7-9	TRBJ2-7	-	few	CASSSIEVQYF	TGTGCCAGCAGCTCGATAGAGGTGCAGTACTTC
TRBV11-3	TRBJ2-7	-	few	CASSFSGENEQYF	TGTGCCAGCAGCTTCTCGGGGGAGAACGAGCAGTACTTC
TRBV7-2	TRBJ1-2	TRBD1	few	CASSLALTGARTF	TGTGCCAGCAGCTTAGCGCTGACAGGGGCTAGGACCTTC
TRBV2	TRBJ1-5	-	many	CASSLYRVGNQPQHF	TGTGCCAGCAGTTTATACAGGGTTGGCAATCAGCCCCAGCATTTT
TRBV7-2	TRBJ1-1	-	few	CASSSGRNTEAFF	TGTGCCAGCAGTAGTGGACGTAACACTGAAGCTTTCTTT
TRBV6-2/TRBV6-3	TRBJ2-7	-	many	CASSYSKIASDEQYF	TGTGCCAGCAGTTACTCGAAAATTGCGTCCGACGAGCAGTACTTC
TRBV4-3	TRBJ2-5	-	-	CASSQEIRHYQETQYF	TGCGCCAGCAGCCAAGAAATTAGACACTACCAAGAGACCCAGTACTTC
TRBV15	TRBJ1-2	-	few	CATSRDQGTYGYTF	TGTGCCACCAGCAGAGATCAGGGGACCTATGGCTACACCTTC
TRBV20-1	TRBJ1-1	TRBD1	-	CSATRPTGGTEAFF	TGCAGTGCTACACGCCCAACAGGGGGGACTGAAGCTTTCTTT
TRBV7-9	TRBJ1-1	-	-	CASSFAGWGTEAFF	TGTGCCAGCAGCTTTGCGGGGTGGGGGACTGAAGCTTTCTTT
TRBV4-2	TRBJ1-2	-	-	CASSSNGQPYGYTF	TGTGCCAGCAGCTCTAACGGACAGCCCTATGGCTACACCTTC
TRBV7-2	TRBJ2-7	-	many	CASSFGGRGRF	TGTGCCAGCAGCTTCGGTGGCAGGGGACGGTTC
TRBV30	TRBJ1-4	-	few	CAWSPLFAEKLFF	TGTGCCTGGAGTCCCCTTTTTGCCGAGAAACTGTTTTTT
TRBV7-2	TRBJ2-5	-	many	CASSFGSQETQYF	TGTGCCAGCAGCTTTGGGAGTCAAGAGACCCAGTACTTC
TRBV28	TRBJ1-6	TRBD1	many	CASSPRGQGYSPLHF	TGTGCCAGCAGTCCTCGAGGACAGGGTTATTCACCCCTCCACTTT
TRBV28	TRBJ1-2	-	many	CASSIVGGNYGYTF	TGTGCCAGCAGTATAGTTGGAGGGAACTATGGCTACACCTTC
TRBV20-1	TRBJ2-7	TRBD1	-	CSVQGELEVYEQYF	TGCAGTGTCCAGGGGGAGCTGGAAGTCTACGAGCAGTACTTC
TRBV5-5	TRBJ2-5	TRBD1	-	CASSPGTGARQETQYF	TGTGCCAGCAGCCCAGGGACAGGGGCTCGGCAAGAGACCCAGTACTTC
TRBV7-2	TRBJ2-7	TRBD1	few	CASSRTGGSFYEQYF	TGTGCCAGCAGCCGGACAGGGGGCTCTTTCTACGAGCAGTACTTC
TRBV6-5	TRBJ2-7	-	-	CASSYVGFYEQYF	TGTGCCAGCAGTTACGTGGGGTTCTACGAGCAGTACTTC
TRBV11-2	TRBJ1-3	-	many	CASSFSVDRGGGNTIYF	TGTGCCAGCAGCTTCTCTGTGGACAGAGGAGGTGGAAACACCATATATTTT
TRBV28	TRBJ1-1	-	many	CASSTNRGMNTEAFF	TGTGCCAGCAGTACAAATCGGGGAATGAACACTGAAGCTTTCTTT
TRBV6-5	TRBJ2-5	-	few	CASSYLNRVETQYF	TGTGCCAGCAGTTACTTAAATAGGGTAGAGACCCAGTACTTC
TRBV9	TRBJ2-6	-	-	CASSVGGANVLTF	TGTGCCAGCAGCGTAGGAGGGGCCAACGTCCTGACTTTC
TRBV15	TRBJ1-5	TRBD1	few	CATSRLGQEGRQPQHF	TGTGCCACCAGCAGACTAGGACAGGAAGGGCGACAGCCCCAGCATTTT
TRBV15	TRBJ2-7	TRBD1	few	CATSNPLIRGRGYEQYF	TGTGCCACCAGCAACCCCTTGATCAGGGGGCGCGGGTACGAGCAGTACTTC
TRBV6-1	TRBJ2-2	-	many	CASSESGTVHTGELFF	TGTGCCAGCAGTGAGTCGGGGACTGTCCACACCGGGGAGCTGTTTTTT
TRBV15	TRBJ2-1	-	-	CATSRASPNEQFF	TGTGCCACCAGCAGAGCCAGCCCCAATGAGCAGTTCTTC
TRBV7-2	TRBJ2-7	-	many	CASSGHEQYF	TGTGCCAGCAGCGGTCACGAGCAGTACTTC
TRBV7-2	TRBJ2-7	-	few	CASSLSLLEQYF	TGTGCCAGCAGCCTGTCACTGCTCGAGCAGTACTTC
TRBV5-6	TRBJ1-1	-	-	CASSSLTGPNTEAFF	TGTGCCAGCAGCTCTCTAACAGGCCCGAACACTGAAGCTTTCTTT
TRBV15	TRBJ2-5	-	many	CATSFFSRSDGPETQYF	TGTGCCACCAGCTTTTTTTCGCGCTCTGACGGGCCGGAGACCCAGTACTTC
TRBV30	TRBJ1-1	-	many	CAWSVSTEAFF	TGTGCCTGGAGTGTGAGCACTGAAGCTTTCTTT
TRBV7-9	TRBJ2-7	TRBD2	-	CASSVAGAGYEQYF	TGTGCCAGCAGCGTAGCGGGAGCGGGCTACGAGCAGTACTTC
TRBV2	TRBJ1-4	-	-	CASSGGDRARGKLFF	TGTGCCAGCAGCGGCGGGGACCGCGCTCGTGGAAAACTGTTTTTT
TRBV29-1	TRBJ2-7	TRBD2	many	CSVVGLAGRYEQYF	TGCAGCGTTGTTGGACTAGCGGGAAGGTACGAGCAGTACTTC
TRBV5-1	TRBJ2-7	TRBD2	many	CASSLATSDYEQYF	TGCGCCAGCAGCTTGGCCACTAGCGACTACGAGCAGTACTTC
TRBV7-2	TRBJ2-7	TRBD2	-	CASSLAGRALDEQYF	TGTGCCAGCAGCTTAGCGGGGAGGGCCTTGGACGAGCAGTACTTC
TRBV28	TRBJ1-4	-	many	CASGGAPNEKLFF	TGTGCCAGCGGGGGCGCGCCCAATGAAAAACTGTTTTTT
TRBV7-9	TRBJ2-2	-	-	CASSLPRGQLNTGELFF	TGTGCCAGCAGCTTACCGCGGGGACAGCTGAACACCGGGGAGCTGTTTTTT
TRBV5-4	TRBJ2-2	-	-	CASSLGRRGAYTGELFF	TGTGCCAGCAGCTTGGGGAGAAGAGGAGCATACACCGGGGAGCTGTTTTTT
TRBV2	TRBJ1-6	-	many	CASSERDNSPLHF	TGTGCCAGCAGTGAACGAGACAATTCACCCCTCCACTTT
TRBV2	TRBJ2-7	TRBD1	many	CASSSGTGNEQYF	TGTGCCAGCAGCTCCGGGACAGGGAACGAGCAGTACTTC
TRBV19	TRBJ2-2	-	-	CATMRETGTNTGELFF	TGTGCCACCATGCGAGAGACTGGAACGAACACCGGGGAGCTGTTTTTT
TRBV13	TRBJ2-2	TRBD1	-	CASSFGQAHNTGELFF	TGTGCCAGCAGCTTCGGACAGGCCCATAACACCGGGGAGCTGTTTTTT
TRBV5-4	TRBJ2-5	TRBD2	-	CASSLALAGVGQETQYF	TGTGCCAGCAGCTTGGCACTAGCGGGAGTGGGTCAAGAGACCCAGTACTTC
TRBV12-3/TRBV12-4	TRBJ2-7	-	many	CASSWSGGPEQYF	TGTGCCAGCAGTTGGTCTGGGGGGCCCGAGCAGTACTTC
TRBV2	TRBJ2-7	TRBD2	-	CASIFQSSGRGEQYF	TGTGCCAGCATTTTTCAGAGTAGCGGGAGGGGTGAGCAGTACTTC
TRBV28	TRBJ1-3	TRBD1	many	CASSLLQGAEAGNTIYF	TGTGCCAGCAGTTTACTCCAGGGGGCTGAGGCTGGAAACACCATATATTTT
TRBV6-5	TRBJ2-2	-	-	CASSYSRGANTGELFF	TGTGCCAGCAGTTACTCGAGGGGGGCGAACACCGGGGAGCTGTTTTTT
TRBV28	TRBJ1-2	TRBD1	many	CASSLDRGRGYTF	TGTGCCAGCAGCTTAGACAGGGGGAGAGGCTACACCTTC